These 14 T cell receptor beta chains originate from one sample sequenced in a study of brain T cells in children with intractable seizures. The method was immunoSEQ multiplex PCR; TCRdb's version includes in-frame clones alone and lacks a portion of them. The sample holds fewer than 150,000 clones, roughly 94% seen once. The sequences come from peripheral blood, collected at surgery. The receptors were gathered from a boy in the first two years of life with hemimegalencephaly and intractable seizures.

The V and J genes are TRBV7-9 and TRBJ2-5, with 14 nucleotides matching TRBD2. The CDR3 is 16 residues long. The V gene end was trimmed by 5 bases and the J gene end by 3 bases; junction bases not matched to a gene: 5. Germline V gene data show CDR1 as SEHNR and CDR2 as FQNEAQ (reference sequence). CDR3 nucleotide sequence: TGTGCCAGCAGCCTAGGGACTAGCGGGGGTAAAGAGACCCAGTACTTC. Its translation: CASSLGTSGGKETQYF.

The CDR3 reads CASSFQPGETQYF. The CDR3 DNA sequence: TGTGCCAGCAGTTTTCAGCCGGGCGAGACCCAGTACTTC. The rearrangement joins TRBV28 to TRBJ2-5; D unresolved. The germline V gene encodes CDR1 MDHEN and CDR2 SYDVKM. The V gene lost 3 bases and the J gene lost 5 bases, with 10 bases spanning the gap. The CDR3 contains 13 residues. Looking up the rest from reference TRBV28 and TRBJ2-5 gives the full variable domain: DVKVTQSSRYLVKRTGEKVFLECVQDMDHENMFWYRQDPGLGLRLIYFSYDVKMKEKGDIPEGYSVSREKKERFSLILESASTNQTSMYLCASSFQPGETQYFGPGTRLLVL.

The chain employs TRBV6-5 and TRBJ2-2; no firm D call. CDR1 and CDR2 (germline): MNHEY, SVGAGI. Trimming stripped 6 bases from V and 2 bases from J, with 4 bases between. The length of the CDR3 is 12 residues. As DNA, the CDR3 is TGTGCCAGCAGCCAAAACACCGGGGAGCTGTTTTTT. Amino acids: CASSQNTGELFF.

For the CDR3, the DNA is TGTGCCAGCAGCTTATATCGAGTGGCGGGAGCGACAGATACGCAGTATTTT. Its protein product is CASSLYRVAGATDTQYF. J is TRBJ2-3 and V is TRBV7-9; 7 bases are shared with TRBD2. Unmatched junction bases numbered 11, after V lost 2 bases and J lost 3 bases. Germline V gene data show CDR1 as SEHNR and CDR2 as FQNEAQ (reference sequence). The CDR3 extends over 17 amino acids. Using reference TRBV7-9 and TRBJ2-3 for the parts outside the CDR3, the full variable domain is DTGVSQNPRHKITKRGQNVTFRCDPISEHNRLYWYRQTLGQGPEFLTYFQNEAQLEKSRLLSDRFSAERPKGSFSTLEIQRTEQGDSAMYLCASSLYRVAGATDTQYFGPGTRLTVL.

The chain combines TRBV4-1 with TRBJ1-1, with D possibly matching TRBD1 (5 bases). CDR1 MGHRA and CDR2 YSYEKL come from the germline V gene. The CDR3 has 12 amino acids. V was pared by 0 bases and J by 11 bases, with 10 bases between. For the CDR3, the DNA is TGCGCCAGCAGCCAAGATCGGGGGAGGGCTTTCTTT. Translation: CASSQDRGRAFF.

V gene TRBV27 combines with J gene TRBJ2-2; 8 bases align to TRBD2. In germline, CDR1 is MNHEY, CDR2 SMNVEV (reference sequence). The CDR3 has 15 amino acids. V gave up 3 bases and J gave up 7 bases; unmatched junction bases: 7. The CDR3 here is CASSFIAGGGGELFF. The DNA for the CDR3 is TGTGCCAGCAGTTTCATCGCGGGGGGCGGCGGGGAGCTGTTTTTT.

V usage is TRBV7-3 and J usage is TRBJ2-1; D not resolved. The CDR3 consists of 13 residues. Trimming took 2 bases from V and 4 from J, leaving 6 bases between them. The V gene's germline CDR1 is SGHTA and CDR2 FQGTGA. The CDR3 DNA follows: TGTGCCAGCAGCTTAGTCGCGTACAATGAGCAGTTCTTC. Its translation: CASSLVAYNEQFF.

The chain joins TRBV7-2 to TRBJ2-7, with TRBD2 identical over 7 bases. Germline loops: CDR1 SGHTA, CDR2 FQGNSA. CDR3 length: 15 residues. V trimming: 0 bases; J trimming: 6 bases; junction bases outside the gene matches: 8. The CDR3 loop reads CASSLAGGVRGEQYF. The CDR3 nucleotides are TGTGCCAGCAGCTTAGCGGGAGGGGTCCGGGGCGAGCAGTACTTC.

The chain combines TRBV10-3 with TRBJ1-6, with TRBD1 matching over 11 bases. This CDR3 has 14 amino acids. Losses at the gene ends were 10 bases for V and 8 bases for J; bases not matched to a gene: 7. In germline, CDR1 is ENHRY, CDR2 SYGVKD. In nucleotides, the CDR3 is TGTGCCACCTGCCAGGACAGGGGGCATTCACCCCTCCACTTT. It yields the protein CATCQDRGHSPLHF.

This clone was observed a single time. The CDR3 protein is CASKRLAGDTGELFF. DNA of the CDR3: TGTGCCAGCAAAAGACTAGCGGGAGACACCGGGGAGCTGTTTTTT. The rearrangement links TRBV6-4 to TRBJ2-2, with TRBD2 matching over 12 bases. Germline assignment: CDR1 MRHNA and CDR2 SNTAGT. Trimming took 7 bases from V and 3 from J; bases not matched to a gene: 3. The CDR3 sequence is 15 residues long.

The V call is TRBV3-1 (or the pseudogene TRBV3-2), the J call TRBJ2-3, with a tentative D call TRBD1 (5 bases). Per the germline V gene, CDR1 is LGHDT and CDR2 is YNNKEL (reference sequence). Trimming cost V 1 base and J 2 bases, with 10 bases left between them. This CDR3 comprises 15 residues. The CDR3: CASSQVGLDTDTQYF. In DNA, the CDR3 is TGTGCCAGCAGCCAAGTGGGGCTCGACACAGATACGCAGTATTTT.

This sequence joins TRBV7-9 and TRBJ2-7; 7 nucleotides line up with TRBD2. Germline CDR1 is SEHNR and CDR2 is FQNEAQ (reference sequence). There are 16 residues in the CDR3. The ends lost 2 bases at V and 2 bases at J; junction bases unmatched: 9. The CDR3 sequence is CASSLKGREDTYEQYF. The CDR3 coding sequence is TGTGCCAGCAGCTTAAAGGGGAGGGAGGACACCTACGAGCAGTACTTC.

V gene TRBV28 combines with J gene TRBJ1-2; 7 positions match TRBD1. Trimming at V came to 10 bases and at J to 8 bases, leaving 19 bases not matched to a gene. CDR1 MDHEN and CDR2 SYDVKM come from the germline V gene. The length of the CDR3 is 15 residues. CDR3 nucleotides: TGTGCCACCCGTGGGACAGTATCATCAAAGTGGGGCTACACCTTC. This translates into CATRGTVSSKWGYTF.

The rearrangement uses TRBV13 and TRBJ2-5, with D possibly TRBD1 on 5 matching bases. Germline CDR1 PRHDT, CDR2 FYEKMQ (reference sequence). The CDR3 loop spans 13 amino acids. Trimming removed 3 bases at V and 4 bases at J, with 9 bases between. The CDR3 region has the DNA TGTGCCAGCAGCTTCAGGGATCTAGAGACCCAGTACTTC. It codes for CASSFRDLETQYF.